This is a list of T cell receptor beta chains from one sample in a study of T cell responses to AZD1222 COVID-19 vaccine. This table comes from immunoSEQ multiplex PCR, and its TCRdb copy is limited to in-frame clones, with some not included. Altogether 120,000 to 150,000 clones are present, approximately 85% being singletons, with the ten largest covering under 5.5%. Sequences were derived from peripheral blood, sampled 28 days after the second dose of the MenACWY control vaccine. These receptors came from an adult who received the MenACWY meningococcal vaccine as a control. Each CDR3 is given with its conserved first and last residue. D genes are given only for firm matches. Clone size is not always given. Where it is, it says once, few, many or a class for expanded clones.

NA | TRBJ1-2 | TRBV21-1 | NA | CASSIVTGFYYGYTF | TGTGCCAGCAGCATTGTTACAGGGTTCTACTATGGCTACACCTTC
NA | TRBJ1-4 | TRBV4-1 | TRBD1 | CASSQADREAEKLFF | TGCGCCAGCAGCCAAGCGGACAGGGAGGCGGAAAAACTGTTTTTT
NA | TRBJ2-7 | TRBV28 | TRBD1 | CASSLSGTGGHEQYF | TGTGCCAGCAGTTTATCCGGGACAGGGGGCCACGAGCAGTACTTC
NA | TRBJ1-2 | TRBV27 | NA | CASSFRSSHGYTF | TGTGCCAGCAGTTTCCGCAGCTCCCATGGCTACACCTTC
NA | TRBJ2-1 | TRBV5-6 | NA | CASVGYNEQFF | TGTGCCAGCGTCGGGTACAATGAGCAGTTCTTC
NA | TRBJ1-1 | TRBV7-9 | NA | CASSQNEAFF | TGTGCCAGCAGTCAAAATGAAGCTTTCTTT
few | TRBJ1-3 | TRBV5-1 | TRBD1 | CASSSTGNSGNTIYF | TGCGCCAGCAGTTCGACAGGGAACTCTGGAAACACCATATATTTT
few | TRBJ1-2 | TRBV29-1 | TRBD1 | CSVGIGQGYGYTF | TGCAGCGTTGGGATCGGACAGGGCTATGGCTACACCTTC
NA | TRBJ1-2 | TRBV5-4 | NA | CASSLDGGGMLLGNGYTF | TGTGCCAGCAGCTTGGATGGGGGGGGAATGCTGCTGGGTAATGGCTACACCTTC
NA | TRBJ1-6 | TRBV28 | TRBD1 | CASSLAQGANSPLHF | TGTGCCAGCAGTTTAGCCCAGGGGGCTAATTCACCCCTCCACTTT
NA | TRBJ1-2 | TRBV14 | TRBD1 | CASSQGLDRTGINGYTF | TGTGCCAGCAGCCAGGGTCTCGATCGGACAGGGATTAATGGCTACACCTTC
NA | TRBJ1-5 | TRBV7-8 | TRBD1 | CASSLLGTGELGNQPQHF | TGTGCCAGCAGCTTATTGGGGACAGGGGAACTGGGAAATCAGCCCCAGCATTTT
once | TRBJ1-4 | TRBV4-1 | NA | CASSQGTETNEKLFF | TGCGCCAGCAGCCAGGGTACGGAAACTAATGAAAAACTGTTTTTT
NA | TRBJ1-2 | TRBV6-2/TRBV6-3 | NA | CASSYGGASYGYTF | TGTGCCAGCAGTTATGGAGGGGCGAGCTATGGCTACACCTTC
NA | TRBJ1-1 | TRBV5-4 | TRBD1 | CASSRGGRGPSEAFF | TGTGCCAGCAGCCGGGGTGGCAGGGGGCCATCTGAAGCTTTCTTT
NA | TRBJ2-7 | TRBV5-1 | TRBD1 | CASAGTGVYEQYF | TGCGCCAGCGCCGGGACAGGAGTCTACGAGCAGTACTTC
NA | TRBJ1-2 | TRBV12-5 | NA | CASGSRGGGYTF | TGTGCTAGTGGTTCCCGAGGGGGAGGCTACACCTTC
NA | TRBJ1-6 | TRBV6-5 | NA | CASSYQAESWGSPLHF | TGTGCCAGCAGTTACCAAGCCGAGAGTTGGGGTTCACCCCTCCACTTT
NA | TRBJ2-7 | TRBV11-3 | TRBD1 | CASSLPRRGTGLHEQYF | TGTGCCAGCAGCTTACCCAGAAGGGGGACAGGGTTACACGAGCAGTACTTC
NA | TRBJ1-4 | TRBV11-2 | NA | CASSSKGITNEKLFF | TGTGCCAGCAGCTCCAAGGGGATAACTAATGAAAAACTGTTTTTT
NA | TRBJ1-1 | TRBV19 | TRBD1 | CASSSDRALVMNTEAFF | TGTGCCAGTAGTTCGGACAGGGCCCTTGTGATGAACACTGAAGCTTTCTTT
NA | TRBJ2-5 | TRBV9 | TRBD2 | CASSVLVRTSGKETQYF | TGTGCCAGCAGCGTATTAGTTCGGACTAGCGGTAAAGAGACCCAGTACTTC
NA | TRBJ2-3 | TRBV7-8 | TRBD2 | CASSSGLAGFTDTQYF | TGTGCCAGCAGCTCGGGACTAGCGGGGTTCACAGATACGCAGTATTTT
NA | TRBJ1-2 | TRBV5-6 | NA | CASSWRTKGYTF | TGTGCCAGCAGCTGGAGGACAAAGGGCTACACCTTC
NA | TRBJ2-7 | TRBV7-2 | TRBD1 | CASSLDRGRGEQYF | TGTGCCAGCAGCTTGGACAGGGGGCGAGGCGAGCAGTACTTC
NA | TRBJ1-4 | TRBV4-1 | NA | CASSQAKWGESTNEKLFF | TGCGCCAGCAGCCAAGCAAAGTGGGGGGAGTCAACTAATGAAAAACTGTTTTTT
NA | TRBJ1-2 | TRBV28 | TRBD1 | CASIVDRGFRGYTF | TGTGCCAGCATCGTCGACAGGGGGTTTCGTGGCTACACCTTC
once | TRBJ2-3 | TRBV7-2 | NA | CASSYLPSPRTDTQYF | TGTGCCAGCAGCTACCTACCGAGCCCGCGCACAGATACGCAGTATTTT
few | TRBJ1-1 | TRBV7-2 | TRBD1 | CASSLKRQGMNTEAFF | TGTGCCAGCAGCTTAAAGCGACAGGGGATGAACACTGAAGCTTTCTTT
NA | TRBJ2-7 | TRBV19 | TRBD2 | CASSLGTSGTYEQYF | TGTGCCAGTAGTCTTGGGACTAGCGGTACCTACGAGCAGTACTTC
NA | TRBJ2-1 | TRBV18 | NA | CASSLGRDEQFF | TGTGCCAGCTCACTCGGTCGGGATGAGCAGTTCTTC
NA | TRBJ1-1 | TRBV9 | NA | CASSVSPTNTEAFF | TGTGCCAGCAGCGTATCCCCCACGAACACTGAAGCTTTCTTT
NA | TRBJ1-2 | TRBV5-6 | TRBD1 | CASSFRGGYGYTF | TGTGCCAGCAGCTTCAGGGGGGGCTATGGCTACACCTTC
NA | TRBJ2-7 | TRBV20-1 | NA | CSASPASYEQYF | TGCAGTGCTAGTCCAGCCTCCTACGAGCAGTACTTC
NA | TRBJ1-1 | TRBV7-8 | NA | CASSFTSETEAFF | TGTGCCAGCAGCTTCACGAGTGAAACTGAAGCTTTCTTT
NA | TRBJ1-5 | TRBV30 | NA | CAWSPDQLQPQHF | TGTGCCTGGAGCCCTGACCAGCTTCAGCCCCAGCATTTT
NA | TRBJ1-2 | TRBV19 | NA | CASSITAADPMAKTF | TGTGCCAGTAGTATAACCGCGGCGGACCCTATGGCTAAGACCTTC
NA | TRBJ1-4 | TRBV7-6 | NA | CASSLRPATNEKLFF | TGTGCCAGCAGCCTCCGACCGGCAACTAATGAAAAACTGTTTTTT
NA | TRBJ1-1 | TRBV18 | TRBD1 | CASSGDRQNTEAFF | TGTGCCAGCTCGGGGGACAGGCAAAACACTGAAGCTTTCTTT
NA | TRBJ1-1 | TRBV5-1 | NA | CASSPSGGTTEAFF | TGCGCCAGCAGCCCCTCGGGAGGGACCACTGAAGCTTTCTTT
NA | TRBJ2-4 | TRBV11-3 | NA | CASSPNGAENIQYF | TGTGCCAGCAGCCCTAATGGGGCTGAGAACATTCAGTACTTC